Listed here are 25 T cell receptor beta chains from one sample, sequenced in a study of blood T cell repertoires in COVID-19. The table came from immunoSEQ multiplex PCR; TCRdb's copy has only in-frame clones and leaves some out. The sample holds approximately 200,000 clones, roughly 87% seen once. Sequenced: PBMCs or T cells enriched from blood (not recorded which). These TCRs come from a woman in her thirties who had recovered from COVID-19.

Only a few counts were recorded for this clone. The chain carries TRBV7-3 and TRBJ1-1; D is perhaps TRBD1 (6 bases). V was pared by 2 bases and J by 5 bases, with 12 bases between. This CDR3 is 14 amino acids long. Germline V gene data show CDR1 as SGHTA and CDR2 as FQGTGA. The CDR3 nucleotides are TGTGCCAGCAGCTTACGCAGGGGTAGGACTGAAGCTTTCTTT. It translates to CASSLRRGRTEAFF.

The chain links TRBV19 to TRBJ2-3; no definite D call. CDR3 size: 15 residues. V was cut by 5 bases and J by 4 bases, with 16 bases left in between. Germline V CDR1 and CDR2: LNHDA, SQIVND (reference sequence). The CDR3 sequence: CASSLADDGSDTQYF. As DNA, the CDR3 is TGTGCCAGTAGTCTGGCGGATGATGGATCAGATACGCAGTATTTT.

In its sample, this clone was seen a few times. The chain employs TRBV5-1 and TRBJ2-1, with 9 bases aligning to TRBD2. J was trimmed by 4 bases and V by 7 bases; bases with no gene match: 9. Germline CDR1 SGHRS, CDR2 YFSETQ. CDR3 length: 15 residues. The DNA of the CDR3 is TGCGCCAGCCGGAGAGGAGCGGGGGGTTACAATGAGCAGTTCTTC. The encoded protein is CASRRGAGGYNEQFF.

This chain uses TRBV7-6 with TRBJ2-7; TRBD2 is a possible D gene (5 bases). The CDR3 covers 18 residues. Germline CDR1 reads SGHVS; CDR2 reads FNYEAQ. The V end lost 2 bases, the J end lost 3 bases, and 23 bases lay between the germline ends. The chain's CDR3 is CASSLSSRTDGRDYEQYF. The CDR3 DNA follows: TGTGCCAGCAGCTTAAGTTCTCGGACTGACGGACGGGACTACGAGCAGTACTTC.

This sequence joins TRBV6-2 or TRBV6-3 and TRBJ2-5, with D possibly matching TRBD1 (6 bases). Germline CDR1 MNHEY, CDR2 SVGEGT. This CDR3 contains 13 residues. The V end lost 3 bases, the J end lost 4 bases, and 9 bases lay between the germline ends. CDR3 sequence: CASSYTGRETQYF. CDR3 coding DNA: TGTGCCAGCAGTTATACAGGGAGAGAGACCCAGTACTTC.

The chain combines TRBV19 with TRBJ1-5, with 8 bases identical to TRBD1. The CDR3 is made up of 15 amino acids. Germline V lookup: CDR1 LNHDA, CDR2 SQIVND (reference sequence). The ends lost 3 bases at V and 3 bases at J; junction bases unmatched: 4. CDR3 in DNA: TGTGCCAGTAGTATCAGGGACAGGCTCAATCAGCCCCAGCATTTT. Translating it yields CASSIRDRLNQPQHF.

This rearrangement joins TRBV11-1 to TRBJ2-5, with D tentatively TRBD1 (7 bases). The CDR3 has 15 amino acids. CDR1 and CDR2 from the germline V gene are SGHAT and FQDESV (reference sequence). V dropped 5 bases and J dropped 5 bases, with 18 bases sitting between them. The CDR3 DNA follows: TGTGCCAGCAGCCCAGGGGGGAGTAAGTACGAGACCCAGTACTTC. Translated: CASSPGGSKYETQYF.

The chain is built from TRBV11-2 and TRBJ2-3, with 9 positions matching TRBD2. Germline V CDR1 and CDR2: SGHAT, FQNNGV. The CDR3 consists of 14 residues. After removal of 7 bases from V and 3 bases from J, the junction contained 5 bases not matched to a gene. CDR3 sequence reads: CASTLSGGTDTQYF. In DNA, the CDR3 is TGTGCCAGCACCCTTAGCGGGGGAACAGATACGCAGTATTTT.

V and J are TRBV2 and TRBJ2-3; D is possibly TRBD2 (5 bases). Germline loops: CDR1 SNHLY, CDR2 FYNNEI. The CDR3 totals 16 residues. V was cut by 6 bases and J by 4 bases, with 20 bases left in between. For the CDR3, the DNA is TGTGCCAGCAGCGGTAGAGGGCTCACGGGCGCAGATACGCAGTATTTT. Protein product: CASSGRGLTGADTQYF.

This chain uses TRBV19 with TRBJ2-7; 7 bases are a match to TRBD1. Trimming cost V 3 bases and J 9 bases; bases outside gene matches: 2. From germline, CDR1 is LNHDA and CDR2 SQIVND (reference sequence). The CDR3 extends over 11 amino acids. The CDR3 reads CASSMGDRQYF. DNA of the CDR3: TGTGCCAGTAGTATGGGGGACAGGCAGTACTTC.

The CDR3 region has the DNA TGTGCCAGCAGTTACCTTGGGACAGGGGGCTACTATGGCTACACCTTC. Translated, it gives CASSYLGTGGYYGYTF. V and J are TRBV6-5 and TRBJ1-2; 12 positions match TRBD1. J was trimmed by 3 bases and V by 2 bases; bases with no gene match: 4. Germline CDR1 and CDR2: MNHEY and SVGAGI. The CDR3 is 16 amino acids.

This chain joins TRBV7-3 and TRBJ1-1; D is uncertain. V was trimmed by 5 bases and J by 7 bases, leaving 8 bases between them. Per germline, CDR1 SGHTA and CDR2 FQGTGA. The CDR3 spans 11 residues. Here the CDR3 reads CASSAVIEAFF. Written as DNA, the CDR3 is TGTGCCAGCAGCGCGGTAATTGAAGCTTTCTTT.

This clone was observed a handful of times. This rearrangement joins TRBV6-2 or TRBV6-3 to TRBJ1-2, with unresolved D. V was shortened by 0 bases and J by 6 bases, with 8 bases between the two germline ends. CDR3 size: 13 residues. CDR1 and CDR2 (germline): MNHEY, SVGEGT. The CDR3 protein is CASSYSGVHGYTF. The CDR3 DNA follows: TGTGCCAGCAGTTACTCCGGGGTCCATGGCTACACCTTC.

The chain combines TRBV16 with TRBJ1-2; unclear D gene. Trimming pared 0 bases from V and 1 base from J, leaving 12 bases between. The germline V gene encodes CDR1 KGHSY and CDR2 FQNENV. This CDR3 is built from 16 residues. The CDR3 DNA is TGTGCCAGCAGCCAATCACTACGAGAGATTAACTATGGCTACACCTTC. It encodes CASSQSLREINYGYTF.

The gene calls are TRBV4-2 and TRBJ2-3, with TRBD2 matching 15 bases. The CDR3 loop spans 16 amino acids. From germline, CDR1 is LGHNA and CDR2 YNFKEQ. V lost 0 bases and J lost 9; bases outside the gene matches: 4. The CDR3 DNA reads TGTGCCAGCAGCCAAGATGGGGGACTAGCGGGAGGAACGCAGTATTTT. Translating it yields CASSQDGGLAGGTQYF.

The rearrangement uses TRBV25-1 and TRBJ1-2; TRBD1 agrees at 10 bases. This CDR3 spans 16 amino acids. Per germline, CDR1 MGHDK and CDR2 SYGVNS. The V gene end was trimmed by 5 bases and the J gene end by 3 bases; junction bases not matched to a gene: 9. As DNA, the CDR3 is TGTGCCAGCAGTAAGGGACAGGGGATGCGGGACTATGGCTACACCTTC. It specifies CASSKGQGMRDYGYTF.

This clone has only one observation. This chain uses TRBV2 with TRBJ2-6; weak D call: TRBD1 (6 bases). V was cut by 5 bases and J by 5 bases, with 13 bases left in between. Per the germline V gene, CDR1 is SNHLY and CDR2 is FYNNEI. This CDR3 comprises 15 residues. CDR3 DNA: TGTGCCAGCAGTACCAAGGGGGTTCGGGCCAACGTCCTGACTTTC. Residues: CASSTKGVRANVLTF.

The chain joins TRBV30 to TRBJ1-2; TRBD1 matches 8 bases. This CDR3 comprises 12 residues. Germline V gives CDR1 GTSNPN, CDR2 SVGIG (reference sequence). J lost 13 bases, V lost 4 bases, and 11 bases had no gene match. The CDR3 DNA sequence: TGTGCCTGGAAGGGAGGACAGGGTAAGGGCACCTTC. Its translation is CAWKGGQGKGTF.

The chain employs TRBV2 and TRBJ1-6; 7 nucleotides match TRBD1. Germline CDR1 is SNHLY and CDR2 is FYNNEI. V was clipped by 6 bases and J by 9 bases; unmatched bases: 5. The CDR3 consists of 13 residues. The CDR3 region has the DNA TGTGCCAGCAGCAGACAGGGATCTTCACCCCTCCACTTT. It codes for CASSRQGSSPLHF.

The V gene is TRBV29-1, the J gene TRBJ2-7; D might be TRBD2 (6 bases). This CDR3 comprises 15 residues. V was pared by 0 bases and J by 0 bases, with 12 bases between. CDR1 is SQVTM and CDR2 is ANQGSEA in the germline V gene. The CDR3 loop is CSVEEDGRSSYEQYF. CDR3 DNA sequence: TGCAGCGTTGAAGAGGATGGGAGGAGCTCCTACGAGCAGTACTTC.

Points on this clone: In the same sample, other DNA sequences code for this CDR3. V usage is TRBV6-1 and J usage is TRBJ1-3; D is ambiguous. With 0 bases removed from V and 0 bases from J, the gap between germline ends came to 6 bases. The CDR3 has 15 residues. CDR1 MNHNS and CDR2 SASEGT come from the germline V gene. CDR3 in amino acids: CASSEAPSSGNTIYF. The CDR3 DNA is TGTGCCAGCAGTGAAGCGCCGAGCTCTGGAAACACCATATATTTT.

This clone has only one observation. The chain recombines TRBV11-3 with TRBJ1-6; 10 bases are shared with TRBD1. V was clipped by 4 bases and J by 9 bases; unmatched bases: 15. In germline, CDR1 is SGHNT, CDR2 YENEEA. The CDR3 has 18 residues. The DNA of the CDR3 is TGTGCCAGCAGCTCCTCTCACCGTCGGACAGGGGGAGTTTCACCCCTCCACTTT. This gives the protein CASSSSHRRTGGVSPLHF.

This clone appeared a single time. The CDR3 reads CASSFLQGGGYTF. The CDR3 DNA reads as TGTGCCAGCAGTTTTCTACAGGGGGGAGGCTACACCTTC. The chain uses TRBV12-3 or TRBV12-4 and TRBJ1-2, with 8 bases matching TRBD1. CDR3 size: 13 residues. V dropped 3 bases and J dropped 8; count of bases not matched to a gene: 5.

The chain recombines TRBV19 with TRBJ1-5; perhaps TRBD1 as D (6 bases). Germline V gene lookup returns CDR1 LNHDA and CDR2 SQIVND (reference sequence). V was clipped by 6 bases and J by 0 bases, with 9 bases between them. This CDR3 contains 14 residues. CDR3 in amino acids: CASRADSSNQPQHF. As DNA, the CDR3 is TGTGCCAGTAGGGCGGACAGTAGCAATCAGCCCCAGCATTTT.

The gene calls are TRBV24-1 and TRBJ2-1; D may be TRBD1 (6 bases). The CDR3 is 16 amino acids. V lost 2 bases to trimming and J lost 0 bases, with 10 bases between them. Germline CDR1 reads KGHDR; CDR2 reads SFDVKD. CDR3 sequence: CATSDYREGSYNEQFF. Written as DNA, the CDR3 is TGTGCCACCAGTGATTACAGGGAAGGCTCCTACAATGAGCAGTTCTTC.